This TCR beta chain was sequenced during a study of shared clonotypes between healthy human individuals. Points from the study as a whole: Sampling covered nothing but blood. Tissue TCR repertoires likely differ from those found in blood.

Unsorted PBMC replicate PCRs drew on around 310 ng DNA, representing some 32,000 T cell genomes. On ten immunoSEQ deep assay plates, unsorted PBMC DNA was sequenced. Original processing notes: Filtering of immunoSEQ junctional sequences could not match full-length read filtering. The protocol was immunoSEQ multiplex PCR, while the TCRdb copy is restricted to in-frame clones and leaves out a portion. The V and J calls and clone size were taken over from that table, and D and trimming were inferred from the DNA. The sample carries 450,000 to 550,000 clones, approximately 85% recorded once. Concerning this clone itself: The target antigen is unknown.

The CDR3 contains 16 residues. This sequence joins TRBV21-1 and TRBJ2-1; the table's D call TRBD1 went unverified against the DNA. TRBV21-1 is annotated as a pseudogene. The receptor comes from a woman in her thirties or forties in good health. Some clones in this sample may be carry-over from other donors' samples. The sample consisted of PBMCs. The CDR3 reads CASSTRTGHSYNEQFF. The CDR3 DNA follows: TGTGCCAGCAGCACCAGGACAGGTCACTCCTACAATGAGCAGTTCTTC.